The 16 T cell receptor beta chains given below trace back to one sample, sequenced in a study of cytomegalovirus exposure and HLA in healthy donors. The primer mix had 60 Vbeta and 13 Jbeta primers. TCRdb's copy holds only in-frame clones and misses some; the assay was immunoSEQ multiplex PCR. The sample holds tens of thousands of clones; around 86% are singletons and the top ten take about 8.6%. The sample was PBMCs. The receptors originated from a man younger than 40 in good health and CMV-seropositive.

The chain uses TRBV15 and TRBJ2-3, with 8 bases identical to TRBD1. The germline V gene encodes CDR1 LNHNV and CDR2 YYDKDF (reference sequence). The ends lost 5 bases at V and 3 bases at J; junction bases unmatched: 16. The CDR3 contains 18 residues. The CDR3 region is CATSLGVPPRGRTDTQYF. The CDR3 bases are TGTGCCACCAGCCTCGGAGTTCCGCCCAGGGGGCGAACAGATACGCAGTATTTT.

The CDR3 DNA reads TGTGCCAGCAGTTTCAGTGTTAACGCTGAAGCTTTCTTT. Encoded protein: CASSFSVNAEAFF. The V and J genes are TRBV6-5 and TRBJ1-1; no clear D gene. This CDR3 contains 13 residues. V dropped 4 bases and J dropped 6 bases, with 12 bases sitting between them. CDR1 and CDR2 from the germline V gene are MNHEY and SVGAGI.

This sequence joins TRBV27 and TRBJ2-3; 7 positions agree with TRBD1. CDR1 is MNHEY, CDR2 SMNVEV, per germline (reference sequence). The CDR3 runs 14 residues. Trimming cost V 6 bases and J 1 base; bases outside gene matches: 4. CDR3 bases: TGTGCCAGCAGCCCCGACAGGGGCACAGATACGCAGTATTTT. It is translated as CASSPDRGTDTQYF.

The chain uses TRBV19 and TRBJ2-4; TRBD2 might be the D (5 bases). The V and J ends lost 1 base and 1 base respectively, with 8 bases between them. Germline values: CDR1 LNHDA, CDR2 SQIVND (reference sequence). The CDR3 covers 15 residues. DNA of the CDR3: TGTGCCAGTAGTATAGGATCGGGGGCCAAAAACATTCAGTACTTC. This gives the protein CASSIGSGAKNIQYF.

The chain links TRBV6-1 to TRBJ2-5; unclear D gene. The CDR3 runs to 11 residues. The germline V and J ends were trimmed by 6 bases and 5 bases, with 7 bases remaining between them. CDR1 is MNHNS, CDR2 SASEGT, per germline. This CDR3 reads CASRAVETQYF. CDR3 nucleotide sequence: TGTGCCAGCAGGGCGGTGGAGACCCAGTACTTC.

The V and J genes are TRBV5-1 and TRBJ2-5; D gene uncertain. Germline CDR1 and CDR2: SGHRS and YFSETQ. Trimming removed 0 bases at V and 5 bases at J, with 5 bases between. The CDR3 extends over 12 amino acids. The CDR3 loop is CASSLEQETQYF. The CDR3 nucleotides are TGCGCCAGCAGCTTGGAACAGGAGACCCAGTACTTC.

This clone was counted a single time. This chain connects TRBV5-6 to TRBJ2-1; 7 nucleotides line up with TRBD2. This CDR3 has 15 residues. Germline CDR1 reads SGHDT; CDR2 reads YYEEEE. J was trimmed by 5 bases and V by 1 base; bases with no gene match: 6. The CDR3 nucleotides read TGTGCCAGCAGCTTGCTGCAGCGGGAAGACAATGAGCAGTTCTTC. It yields the protein CASSLLQREDNEQFF.

The V and J genes are TRBV7-9 and TRBJ2-7, with TRBD1 matching 9 bases. Germline V gene data show CDR1 as SEHNR and CDR2 as FQNEAQ (reference sequence). This CDR3 comprises 17 residues. V lost 5 bases to trimming and J lost 4 bases; unmatched junction nucleotides: 15. The CDR3 DNA reads as TGTGCCAGCAGCCTAGTCCCGGGACAGGGTTACTCATACGAGCAGTACTTC. Protein sequence: CASSLVPGQGYSYEQYF.

Notes on this clone: Other DNA sequences in the same sample also yield this CDR3. The chain joins TRBV5-5 to TRBJ2-5; TRBD1 matches at 8 bases. Germline-derived CDR1 and CDR2 are SGHKS and YYEKEE (reference sequence). V lost 3 bases to trimming and J lost 3 bases; unmatched junction nucleotides: 4. The CDR3 totals 14 residues. The CDR3 loop is CASSSWTGKETQYF. The CDR3 coding sequence is TGTGCCAGCAGCTCCTGGACAGGGAAAGAGACCCAGTACTTC.

V gene TRBV15 combines with J gene TRBJ2-2; 10 bases line up with TRBD1. Germline lookup yields CDR1 LNHNV and CDR2 YYDKDF (reference sequence). The CDR3 is 15 residues long. The V and J ends lost 5 bases and 3 bases, in that order; junction bases with no gene match: 3. The CDR3 here is CATSLDRGDTGELFF. The CDR3 region has the DNA TGTGCCACCAGCCTGGACAGGGGGGACACCGGGGAGCTGTTTTTT.

This chain joins TRBV10-1 and TRBJ2-7, with a possible D match to TRBD1 (5 bases). The V gene lost 3 bases and the J gene lost 5 bases, with 8 bases spanning the gap. CDR1 is WNHNN and CDR2 is SYGVQD in the germline V gene (reference sequence). The CDR3 is 12 residues long. The CDR3 DNA sequence: TGCGCCAGCAGTGACAGGGTCCACGAGCAGTACTTC. This gives the protein CASSDRVHEQYF.

This clone occurred a few times. The V and J genes are TRBV6-4 and TRBJ2-1; 8 nucleotides match TRBD2. The CDR3 has 17 amino acids. CDR1 MRHNA and CDR2 SNTAGT come from the germline V gene. With V trimmed by 3 bases and J by 0 bases, 7 bases remained unmatched. The CDR3 DNA reads as TGTGCCAGCAGTGAAAACTCACTAGCGGCCTCCTACAATGAGCAGTTCTTC. Translation gives CASSENSLAASYNEQFF.

The chain has TRBV25-1 and TRBJ2-3; TRBD1 matches 7 bases. J lost 0 bases, V lost 6 bases, and 0 bases had no gene match. The CDR3 has 13 amino acids. Germline lookup yields CDR1 MGHDK and CDR2 SYGVNS. Written as DNA, the CDR3 is TGTGCCAGCAGGGGACAGAGCACAGATACGCAGTATTTT. Residues: CASRGQSTDTQYF.

The chain employs TRBV11-3 and TRBJ2-2, with a weak D call TRBD2 (5 bases). The CDR3 is 12 amino acids. Germline assignment: CDR1 SGHNT and CDR2 YENEEA. V was shortened by 5 bases and J by 8 bases, with 9 bases between the two germline ends. In DNA form, the CDR3 reads TGTGCCAGCAGCCTAGCTAGGGGGGAGCTGTTTTTT. Translation gives CASSLARGELFF.

The chain combines TRBV19 with TRBJ2-1; TRBD2 agrees at 10 bases. Germline values: CDR1 LNHDA, CDR2 SQIVND (reference sequence). The CDR3 runs to 16 residues. V shed 6 bases, J shed 2 bases, and the junction held 7 bases outside the gene matches. The CDR3 loop is CASRIGAGGPYNEQFF. The CDR3 DNA follows: TGTGCCAGTAGAATTGGAGCGGGAGGGCCCTACAATGAGCAGTTCTTC.

This clone appeared once. One junction end disagrees with the germline gene, perhaps due to a read error. The chain couples TRBV28 to TRBJ1-2, with D tentatively TRBD1 (6 bases). The CDR3 has 10 amino acids. CDR1 and CDR2 (germline): MDHEN, SYDVKM. The CDR3 sequence is CASSSLGQSF. CDR3 in DNA: TGTGCCAGCAGTTCTCTAGGACAGAGCTTC.